A selection of T cell receptor beta chains follows, all from one sample in a study of T cell changes during pregnancy in multiple sclerosis. Assay used: immunoSEQ multiplex PCR; TCRdb lists only in-frame clones, some missing. The data hold 20,000 to 25,000 clones, with around four fifths observed a single time. Sequenced here: CD8+ T cells from peripheral blood mononuclear cells, sampled in the first trimester of pregnancy. Source of these receptors: a female donor in good health, enrolled as a control in a pregnancy study. The CDR3 runs from the conserved cysteine through the conserved F or W. A D gene is named only where the DNA matches it firmly. The size entry is marked missing in some rows and otherwise reads once, few, many or a size class.

cdr3_nt | cdr3_aa | v_call | d_call | clone_size | j_call | cdr3_length
TGTGCCAGCACTTCCACTGAGGAAAGCGAGCAGTACTTC | CASTSTEESEQYF | TRBV6-1 | NA | NA | TRBJ2-7 | 13
TGTGCCAGCAGTGAATCTATAGACGGGGGAAACATTCAGTACTTC | CASSESIDGGNIQYF | TRBV6-4 | NA | medium-sized | TRBJ2-4 | 15
TGCGCCAGCAGCCAAGGAAGGGACAGGATAACTGAAGCTTTCTTT | CASSQGRDRITEAFF | TRBV4-1 | TRBD1 | NA | TRBJ1-1 | 15
TGTGCCAGCAGCATAGGACAGGGGGCGGGGACTGAAGCTTTCTTT | CASSIGQGAGTEAFF | TRBV11-3 | TRBD1 | once | TRBJ1-1 | 15
TGTGCCATCAGGGGATCCCAGGGCAATGAGCAGTTCTTC | CAIRGSQGNEQFF | TRBV10-3 | NA | NA | TRBJ2-1 | 13
TGCGCCAGCAGCTCCGGGACTTCCAAGGCCTACGAGCAGTACTTC | CASSSGTSKAYEQYF | TRBV4-3 | NA | NA | TRBJ2-7 | 15
TGTGCCAGCACCACATTAGCGGGCCCTTACAATGAGCAGTTCTTC | CASTTLAGPYNEQFF | TRBV28 | TRBD2 | NA | TRBJ2-1 | 15
TGCGCCAGGCGGCCGGGAGGACAGGGAAGTCCCGAGACCCAGTACTTC | CARRPGGQGSPETQYF | TRBV5-1 | NA | NA | TRBJ2-5 | 16
TGTGCCACCAGCAGTGACCAGGGACATTACAAGGAAGCTTTCTTT | CATSSDQGHYKEAFF | TRBV15 | NA | few | TRBJ1-1 | 15
TGTGCCAGCAGCTTATTCAGGACTAGCGGGGCCTTCGGCACAGATACGCAGTATTTT | CASSLFRTSGAFGTDTQYF | TRBV7-9 | TRBD2 | once | TRBJ2-3 | 19
TGTGCCATCAGTGAGGGACAGGGGGCAGGAAACACCATATATTTT | CAISEGQGAGNTIYF | TRBV10-3 | TRBD1 | NA | TRBJ1-3 | 15
TGCAGCGTTGAAGGCCGACAGGGGGAATACAATGAGCAGTTCTTC | CSVEGRQGEYNEQFF | TRBV29-1 | TRBD1 | NA | TRBJ2-1 | 15
TGTGCCAGCAGTGGACTAGCGGGAGCAGATACGCAGTATTTT | CASSGLAGADTQYF | TRBV6-1 | TRBD2 | NA | TRBJ2-3 | 14
TGTGCCAGCGCCCGACTAGCGGGAGAGCACTATGAGCAGTTCTTC | CASARLAGEHYEQFF | TRBV6-4 | TRBD2 | few | TRBJ2-1 | 15
TGTGCCAGCAGCTCCGACCAGGGGAAGCGGAACATTCAGTACTTC | CASSSDQGKRNIQYF | TRBV5-6 | NA | NA | TRBJ2-4 | 15
TGTGCCAGCAGCTTAGAAGGGGGGGAAGGCTACGAGCAGTACTTC | CASSLEGGEGYEQYF | TRBV13 | NA | NA | TRBJ2-7 | 15
TGTGCCAGCAGCTTAGGGCTAGCGGGCGAGCAGTACTTC | CASSLGLAGEQYF | TRBV7-6 | TRBD2 | NA | TRBJ2-7 | 13
TGTGCCAGCAGTTTAGGCCTCGGGGACTATGGCTACACCTTC | CASSLGLGDYGYTF | TRBV28 | NA | NA | TRBJ1-2 | 14
TGTGCCAGCAGTGCCCGGAGTTCAGGGACAGATACGCAGTATTTT | CASSARSSGTDTQYF | TRBV28 | NA | NA | TRBJ2-3 | 15
TGTGCCAGCAGCCCAGGGACTACCGGGGGAGATACGCAGTATTTT | CASSPGTTGGDTQYF | TRBV7-9 | TRBD2 | NA | TRBJ2-3 | 15
TGTGCCAGCAGCTTACCTTACAATGAGCAGTTCTTC | CASSLPYNEQFF | TRBV7-9 | NA | NA | TRBJ2-1 | 12
TGTGCCAGCAGAAAAGGGGGCGACACTGAAGCTTTCTTT | CASRKGGDTEAFF | TRBV6-4 | TRBD1 | NA | TRBJ1-1 | 13
TGTGCCACCAGCAGGGCATGGGGGGAACCCTCTGCCAAAAACATTCAGTACTTC | CATSRAWGEPSAKNIQYF | TRBV15 | NA | NA | TRBJ2-4 | 18
TGTGCCAGCAGTTTCTATTTTGCAGATACGCAGTATTTT | CASSFYFADTQYF | TRBV27 | NA | NA | TRBJ2-3 | 13
TGTGCCAGCAGCCCAGGGGGACAGGGGTACGAGCAGTACTTC | CASSPGGQGYEQYF | TRBV9 | TRBD1 | NA | TRBJ2-7 | 14
TGCGCCAGCAGCCCTCGACTTATGCAAAACTATGGCTACACCTTC | CASSPRLMQNYGYTF | TRBV4-3 | NA | NA | TRBJ1-2 | 15
TGTGCCAGCAGCTTAGACTGGGCCTCCTACAATGAGCAGTTCTTC | CASSLDWASYNEQFF | TRBV7-9 | NA | medium-sized | TRBJ2-1 | 15
TGTGCCAGCAGCCCAACAGATTTCTATGGCTACACCTTC | CASSPTDFYGYTF | TRBV7-8 | NA | NA | TRBJ1-2 | 13
TGTGCCACCAGTGGCCGGGACAGCTCCTACAATGAGCAGTTCTTC | CATSGRDSSYNEQFF | TRBV15 | TRBD1 | NA | TRBJ2-1 | 15
TGTGCCAGCAGTTTATCGGTACTCGAGACCCAGTACTTC | CASSLSVLETQYF | TRBV27 | NA | NA | TRBJ2-5 | 13